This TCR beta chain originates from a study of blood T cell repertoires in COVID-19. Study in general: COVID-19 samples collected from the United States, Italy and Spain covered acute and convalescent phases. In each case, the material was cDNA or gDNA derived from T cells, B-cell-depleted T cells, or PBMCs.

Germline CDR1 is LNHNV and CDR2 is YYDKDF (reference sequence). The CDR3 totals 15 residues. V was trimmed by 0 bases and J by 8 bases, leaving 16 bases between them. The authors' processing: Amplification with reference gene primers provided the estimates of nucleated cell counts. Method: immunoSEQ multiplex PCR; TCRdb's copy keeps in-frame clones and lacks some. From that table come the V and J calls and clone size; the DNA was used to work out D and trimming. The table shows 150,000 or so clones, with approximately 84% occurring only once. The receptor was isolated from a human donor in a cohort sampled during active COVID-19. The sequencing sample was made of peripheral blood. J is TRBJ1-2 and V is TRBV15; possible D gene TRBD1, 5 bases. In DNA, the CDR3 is TGTGCCACCAGCAGAGATGGGGTACAGGCTAGGGGCTACACCTTC. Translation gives CATSRDGVQARGYTF.